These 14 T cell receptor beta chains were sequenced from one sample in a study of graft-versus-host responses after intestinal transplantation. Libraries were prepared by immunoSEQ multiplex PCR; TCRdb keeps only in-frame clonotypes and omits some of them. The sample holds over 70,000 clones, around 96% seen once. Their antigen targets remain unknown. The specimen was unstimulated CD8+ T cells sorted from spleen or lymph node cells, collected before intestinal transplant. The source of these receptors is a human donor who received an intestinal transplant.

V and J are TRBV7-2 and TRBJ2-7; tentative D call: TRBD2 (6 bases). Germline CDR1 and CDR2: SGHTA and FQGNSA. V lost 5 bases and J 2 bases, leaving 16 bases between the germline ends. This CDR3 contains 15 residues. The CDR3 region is CASSGTGTATYEQYF. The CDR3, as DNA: TGTGCCAGCAGCGGGACCGGGACTGCGACCTACGAGCAGTACTTC.

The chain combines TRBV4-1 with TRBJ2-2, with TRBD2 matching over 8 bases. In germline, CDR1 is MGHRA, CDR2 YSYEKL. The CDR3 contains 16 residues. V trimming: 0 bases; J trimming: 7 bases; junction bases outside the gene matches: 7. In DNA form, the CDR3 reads TGCGCCAGCAGCCAAGATACGGGACTAGGAATCGGGGAGCTGTTTTTT. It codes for CASSQDTGLGIGELFF.

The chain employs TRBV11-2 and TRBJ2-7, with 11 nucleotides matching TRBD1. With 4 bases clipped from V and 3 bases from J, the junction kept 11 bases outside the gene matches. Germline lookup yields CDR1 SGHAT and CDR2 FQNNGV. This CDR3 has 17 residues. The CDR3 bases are TGTGCCAGCAGCTCTTTTACCGGGACAGGGGGTTTCTACGAGCAGTACTTC. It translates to CASSSFTGTGGFYEQYF.

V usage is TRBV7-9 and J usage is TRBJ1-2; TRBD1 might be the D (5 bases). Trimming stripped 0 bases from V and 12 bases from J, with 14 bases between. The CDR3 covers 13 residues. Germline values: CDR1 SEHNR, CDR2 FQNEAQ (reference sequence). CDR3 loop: CASSLATREENTF. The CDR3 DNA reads TGTGCCAGCAGCTTAGCGACCAGGGAGGAGAACACCTTC.

The CDR3 DNA sequence: TGTGCCAGCAGCTTAGGAGGGACAGAAGGCTACACCTTC. As protein: CASSLGGTEGYTF. The chain is built from TRBV7-9 and TRBJ1-2, with 7 positions matching TRBD1. V dropped 1 base and J dropped 8; count of bases not matched to a gene: 4. Germline CDR1 reads SEHNR; CDR2 reads FQNEAQ (reference sequence). The CDR3 runs 13 residues.

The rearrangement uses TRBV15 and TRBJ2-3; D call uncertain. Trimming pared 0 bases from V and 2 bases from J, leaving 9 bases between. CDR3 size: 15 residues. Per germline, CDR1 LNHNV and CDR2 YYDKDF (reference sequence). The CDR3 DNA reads TGTGCCACCAGCAGAGATACCAGCGCCACAGATACGCAGTATTTT. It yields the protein CATSRDTSATDTQYF.

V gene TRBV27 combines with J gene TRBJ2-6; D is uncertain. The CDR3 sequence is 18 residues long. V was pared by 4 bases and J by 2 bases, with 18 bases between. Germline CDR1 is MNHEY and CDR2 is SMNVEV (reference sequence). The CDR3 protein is CASSSSSPPWTGANVLTF. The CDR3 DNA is TGTGCCAGCAGTTCCTCAAGTCCGCCTTGGACTGGGGCCAACGTCCTGACTTTC.

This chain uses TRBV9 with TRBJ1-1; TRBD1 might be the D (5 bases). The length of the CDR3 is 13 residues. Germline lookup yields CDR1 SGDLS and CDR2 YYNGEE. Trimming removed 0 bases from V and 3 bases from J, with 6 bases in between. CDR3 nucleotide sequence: TGTGCCAGCAGCGTAGTCAGGGACACTGAAGCTTTCTTT. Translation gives CASSVVRDTEAFF.

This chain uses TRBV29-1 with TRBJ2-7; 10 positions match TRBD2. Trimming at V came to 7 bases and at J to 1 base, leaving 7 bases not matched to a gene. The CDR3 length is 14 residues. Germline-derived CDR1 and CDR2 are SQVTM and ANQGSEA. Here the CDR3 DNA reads TGCAGCGCGGCAAGGACTAGCGGATCCTACGAGCAGTACTTC. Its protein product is CSAARTSGSYEQYF.

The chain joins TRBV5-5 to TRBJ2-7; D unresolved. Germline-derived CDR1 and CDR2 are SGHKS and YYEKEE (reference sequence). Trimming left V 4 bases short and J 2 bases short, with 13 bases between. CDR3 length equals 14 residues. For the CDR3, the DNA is TGTGCCAGCAGCCGCGACGGGCGAACCTACGAGCAGTACTTC. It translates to CASSRDGRTYEQYF.

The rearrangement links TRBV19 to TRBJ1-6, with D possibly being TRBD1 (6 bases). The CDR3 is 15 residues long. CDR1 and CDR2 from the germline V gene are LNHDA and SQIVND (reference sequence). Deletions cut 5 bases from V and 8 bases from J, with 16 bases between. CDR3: CASSLIQGFDSPLHF. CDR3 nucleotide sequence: TGTGCCAGTAGTCTTATTCAGGGGTTTGATTCACCCCTCCACTTT.

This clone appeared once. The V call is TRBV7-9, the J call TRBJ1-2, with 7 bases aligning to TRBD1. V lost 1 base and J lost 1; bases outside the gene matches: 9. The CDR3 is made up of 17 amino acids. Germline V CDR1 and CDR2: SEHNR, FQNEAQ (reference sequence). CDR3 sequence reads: CASSLVGRGDFNYGYTF. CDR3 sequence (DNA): TGTGCCAGCAGCTTAGTTGGCAGGGGGGACTTTAACTATGGCTACACCTTC.

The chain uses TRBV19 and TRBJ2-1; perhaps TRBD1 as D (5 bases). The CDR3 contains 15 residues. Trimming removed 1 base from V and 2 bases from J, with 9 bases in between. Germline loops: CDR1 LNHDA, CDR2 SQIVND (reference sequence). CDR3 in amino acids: CASSIVGLTYNEQFF. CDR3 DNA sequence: TGTGCCAGTAGTATAGTGGGGCTGACCTACAATGAGCAGTTCTTC.

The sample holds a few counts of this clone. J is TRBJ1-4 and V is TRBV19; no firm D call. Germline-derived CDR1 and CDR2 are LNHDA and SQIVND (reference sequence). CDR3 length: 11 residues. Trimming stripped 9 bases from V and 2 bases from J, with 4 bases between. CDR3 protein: CARTTNEKLFF. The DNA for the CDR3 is TGTGCCAGGACTACTAATGAAAAACTGTTTTTT.